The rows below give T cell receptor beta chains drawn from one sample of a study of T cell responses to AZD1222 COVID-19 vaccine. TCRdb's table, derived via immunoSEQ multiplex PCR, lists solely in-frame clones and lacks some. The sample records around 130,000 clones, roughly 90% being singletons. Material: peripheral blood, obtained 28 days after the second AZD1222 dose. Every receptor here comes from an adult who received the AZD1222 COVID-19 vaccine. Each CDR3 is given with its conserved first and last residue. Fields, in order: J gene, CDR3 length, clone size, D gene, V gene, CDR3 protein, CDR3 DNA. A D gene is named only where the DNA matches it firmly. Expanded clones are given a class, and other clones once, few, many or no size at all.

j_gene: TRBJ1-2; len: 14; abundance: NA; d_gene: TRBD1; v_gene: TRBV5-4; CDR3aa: CASSQDRADYGYTF; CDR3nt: TGTGCCAGCAGCCAGGACAGGGCAGACTATGGCTACACCTTC
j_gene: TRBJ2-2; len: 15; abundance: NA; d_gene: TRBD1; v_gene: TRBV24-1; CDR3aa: CATSDPDRDTGELFF; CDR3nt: TGTGCCACCAGTGATCCCGACAGGGACACCGGGGAGCTGTTTTTT
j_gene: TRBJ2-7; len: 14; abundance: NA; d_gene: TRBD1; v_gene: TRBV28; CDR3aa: CASSSRDRAYEQYF; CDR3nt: TGTGCCAGCAGTTCCCGGGACAGAGCCTACGAGCAGTACTTC
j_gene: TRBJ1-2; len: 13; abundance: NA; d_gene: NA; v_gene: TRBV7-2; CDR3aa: CASSLRDNYGYTF; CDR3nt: TGTGCCAGCAGCTTAAGGGATAACTATGGCTACACCTTC
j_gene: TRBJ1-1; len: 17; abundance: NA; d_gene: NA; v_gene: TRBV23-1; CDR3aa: CASSPPHQLLSSTEAFF; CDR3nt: TGCGCCAGCAGTCCGCCTCACCAATTACTGAGTTCCACTGAAGCTTTCTTT
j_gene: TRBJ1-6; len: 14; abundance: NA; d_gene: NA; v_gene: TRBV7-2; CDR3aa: CASSYQGSDSPLHF; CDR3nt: TGTGCCAGCAGCTATCAGGGTTCTGATTCACCCCTCCACTTT
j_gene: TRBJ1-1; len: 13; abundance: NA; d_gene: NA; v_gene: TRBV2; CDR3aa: CASSTQGNTEAFF; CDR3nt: TGTGCCAGCAGTACGCAGGGGAACACTGAAGCTTTCTTT
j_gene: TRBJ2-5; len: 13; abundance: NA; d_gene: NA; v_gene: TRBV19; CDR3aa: CASSISREETQYF; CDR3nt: TGTGCCAGTAGTATATCTCGGGAAGAGACCCAGTACTTC
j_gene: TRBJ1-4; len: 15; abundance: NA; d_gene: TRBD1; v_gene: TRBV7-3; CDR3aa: CASSLTGGGGEKLFF; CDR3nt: TGTGCCAGCAGCCTCACAGGGGGCGGTGGTGAAAAACTGTTTTTT
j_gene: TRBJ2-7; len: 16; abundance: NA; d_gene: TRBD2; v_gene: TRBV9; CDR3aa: CASSVLPGLAGDEAYF; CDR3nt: TGTGCCAGCAGCGTCCTACCGGGACTAGCGGGAGATGAGGCGTACTTC
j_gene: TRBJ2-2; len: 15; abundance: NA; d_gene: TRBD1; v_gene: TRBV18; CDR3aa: CASSRGQTNTGELFF; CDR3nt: TGTGCCAGCTCACGGGGACAGACGAACACCGGGGAGCTGTTTTTT
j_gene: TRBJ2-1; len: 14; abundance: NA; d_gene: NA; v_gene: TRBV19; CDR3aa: CASTAGGSYNEQFF; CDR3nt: TGTGCCAGTACTGCAGGGGGGTCCTACAATGAGCAGTTCTTC
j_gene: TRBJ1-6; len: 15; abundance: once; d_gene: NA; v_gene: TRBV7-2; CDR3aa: CASSLVSQTNSPLHF; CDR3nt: TGTGCCAGCAGCTTAGTCTCACAGACGAATTCACCCCTCCACTTT
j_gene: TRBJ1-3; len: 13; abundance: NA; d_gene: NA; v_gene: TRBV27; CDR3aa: CASSLGLGNTIYF; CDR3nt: TGTGCCAGCAGTCTAGGACTGGGAAACACCATATATTTT
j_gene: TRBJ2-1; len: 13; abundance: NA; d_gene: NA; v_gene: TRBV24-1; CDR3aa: CATSDQGLDEQFF; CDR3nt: TGTGCCACCAGTGACCAAGGACTGGATGAGCAGTTCTTC
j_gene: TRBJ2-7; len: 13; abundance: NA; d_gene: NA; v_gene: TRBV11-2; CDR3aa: CASSLGLAYEQYF; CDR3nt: TGTGCCAGCAGCTTGGGTCTCGCCTACGAGCAGTACTTC
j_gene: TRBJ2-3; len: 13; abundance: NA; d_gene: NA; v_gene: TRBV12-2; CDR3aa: CAVQGHREDTQYF; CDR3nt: TGTGCAGTACAGGGCCACCGGGAAGATACGCAGTATTTT
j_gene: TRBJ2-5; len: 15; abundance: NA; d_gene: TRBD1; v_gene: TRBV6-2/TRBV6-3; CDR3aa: CASSDRAGHQETQYF; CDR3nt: TGTGCCAGCAGTGACAGGGCGGGCCACCAAGAGACCCAGTACTTC
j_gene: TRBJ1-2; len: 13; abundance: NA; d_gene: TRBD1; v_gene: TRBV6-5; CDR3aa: CASSRDRGDGYTF; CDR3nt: TGTGCCAGCAGCCGGGACAGGGGTGACGGCTACACCTTC
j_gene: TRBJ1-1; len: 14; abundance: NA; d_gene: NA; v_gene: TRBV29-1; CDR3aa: CSVEGDIRNTEAFF; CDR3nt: TGCAGCGTTGAAGGGGACATCCGGAACACTGAAGCTTTCTTT
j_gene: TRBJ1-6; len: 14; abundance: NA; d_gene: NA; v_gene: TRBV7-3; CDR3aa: CASSLVQGGSPLHF; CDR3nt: TGTGCCAGCAGCTTAGTGCAGGGCGGGTCACCCCTCCACTTT
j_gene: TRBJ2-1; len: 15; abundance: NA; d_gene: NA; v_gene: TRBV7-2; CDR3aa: CASSSRGGGFNEQFF; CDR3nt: TGTGCCAGCAGCTCCCGCGGAGGGGGCTTCAATGAGCAGTTCTTC
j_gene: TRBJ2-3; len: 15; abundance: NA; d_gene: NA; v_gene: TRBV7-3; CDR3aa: CASSLSAGSADTQYF; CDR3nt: TGTGCCAGCAGCTTAAGTGCAGGGTCAGCAGATACGCAGTATTTT
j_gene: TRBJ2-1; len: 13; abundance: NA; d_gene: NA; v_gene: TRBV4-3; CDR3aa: CASSQARRIEQFF; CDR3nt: TGCGCCAGCAGCCAAGCACGACGTATTGAGCAGTTCTTC
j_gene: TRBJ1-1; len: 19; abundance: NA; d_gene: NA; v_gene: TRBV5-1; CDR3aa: CASSLVPGRLSGVNTEAFF; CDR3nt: TGCGCCAGCAGCTTGGTTCCCGGACGGCTAAGTGGGGTCAACACTGAAGCTTTCTTT
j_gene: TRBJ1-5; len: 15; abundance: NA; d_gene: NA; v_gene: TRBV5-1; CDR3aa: CASSSDGQPNQPQHF; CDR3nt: TGCGCCAGCAGCTCGGACGGACAGCCGAATCAGCCCCAGCATTTT
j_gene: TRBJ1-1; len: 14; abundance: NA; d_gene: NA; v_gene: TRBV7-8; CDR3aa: CASSPQVRNTEAFF; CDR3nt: TGTGCCAGCAGCCCACAGGTTCGGAACACTGAAGCTTTCTTT
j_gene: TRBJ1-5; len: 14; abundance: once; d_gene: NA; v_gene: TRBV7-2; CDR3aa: CASSFRRGEQPQHF; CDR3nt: TGTGCCAGCAGCTTCAGGAGGGGGGAACAGCCCCAGCATTTT
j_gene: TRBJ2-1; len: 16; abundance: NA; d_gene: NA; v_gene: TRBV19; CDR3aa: CASRDRAGGSYNEQFF; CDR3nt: TGTGCCAGCCGGGACAGGGCGGGGGGGTCCTACAATGAGCAGTTCTTC
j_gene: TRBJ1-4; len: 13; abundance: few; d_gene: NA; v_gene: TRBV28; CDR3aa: CASRQGPTEKLFF; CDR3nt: TGTGCCAGCAGACAGGGACCAACGGAAAAACTGTTTTTT
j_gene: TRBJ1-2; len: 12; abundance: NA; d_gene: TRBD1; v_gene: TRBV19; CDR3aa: CASSVDRGGYTF; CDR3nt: TGTGCCAGTAGTGTCGACAGGGGTGGCTACACCTTC
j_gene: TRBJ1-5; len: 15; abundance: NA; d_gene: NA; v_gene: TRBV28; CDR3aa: CASSLSGREYQPQHF; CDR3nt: TGTGCCAGCAGTTTATCCGGCCGGGAATATCAGCCCCAGCATTTT
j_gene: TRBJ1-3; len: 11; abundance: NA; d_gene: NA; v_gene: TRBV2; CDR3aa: CASSAGNTIYF; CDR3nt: TGTGCCAGCAGTGCTGGAAACACCATATATTTT
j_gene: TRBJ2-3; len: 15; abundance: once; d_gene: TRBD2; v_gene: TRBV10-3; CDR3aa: CAIGLAGGPKDTQYF; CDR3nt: TGTGCCATCGGACTAGCGGGAGGGCCAAAAGATACGCAGTATTTT
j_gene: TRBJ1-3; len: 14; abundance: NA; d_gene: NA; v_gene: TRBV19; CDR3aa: CASSIAASGNTIYF; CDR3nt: TGTGCCAGTAGTATCGCAGCTTCTGGAAACACCATATATTTT